This is a list of T cell receptor beta chains from one sample in a study of CD8 T cells in ankylosing spondylitis. TCRdb redid the calling of the 5' RACE reads with MiXCR, one entry per CDR3 protein. The profile shows 380,000 or so distinct CDR3 sequences, more than 20% of them singletons. Sequencing input: blood, either unsorted or a sorted T cell fraction (not recorded which). These TCRs come from a male donor with ankylosing spondylitis or in good health (not recorded which). Both conserved end residues are trimmed from each CDR3.

V	length	J	CDR3
TRBV4-1	12	TRBJ2-3	ASSQVTREDTQY
TRBV28	13	.	ASSFPRTEAYEQF
TRBV9	13	TRBJ2-7	ASSPGGRIPYEQY
TRBV10-3	10	TRBJ1-5	AISETGQPQH
TRBV11-2	15	TRBJ1-1	ASSLAPESYMNTEAF
TRBV11-2	12	TRBJ2-5	ASSYPGDRGTQY
TRBV7-9	13	TRBJ1-4	ASSPHGTTNEKLF
TRBV19	9	TRBJ2-1	ASSGGDEQF
TRBV10-3	12	TRBJ1-2	AIRETGFGYGYT
TRBV12-3/TRBV12-4	9	TRBJ2-1	ASNRYNEQF
TRBV6-1	13	TRBJ2-1	ASSPGTGGMNEQF
TRBV12-3/TRBV12-4	14	TRBJ2-1	ASTTPGAYSADEQF
TRBV12-3/TRBV12-4	14	TRBJ2-3	ASSSGTSGVTDTQY
TRBV12-3/TRBV12-4	10	TRBJ2-3	ASSFASDTQY
TRBV11-2	10	TRBJ2-3	ASSGQGFTQY
TRBV27	12	TRBJ2-7	ASSLSRTFNEQY
TRBV29-1	12	TRBJ2-7	SVEPEGTPYEQY
TRBV30	13	TRBJ2-1	AWSGTGGTYNEQF
TRBV29-1	11	TRBJ2-7	SVDVDSRGEQY
TRBV7-9	13	TRBJ2-3	ASSLVQLGADTQY
TRBV20-1	11	TRBJ2-2	SASDRNTGELF
TRBV16	13	TRBJ2-7	ASSRNDGADGEQY